This paragraph covers one T cell receptor beta chain sequence. Enrollees, about 18 to 90 years old, lived in around 23 US areas. Recovered status applied to Cohort 3 donors who had two consecutive negative PCRs. It also applied to those with clearance or with symptom resolution. Profiled with immunoSEQ multiplex PCR; TCRdb holds only in-frame clones, not every one. The sample consists of about 330,000 clones, over 70% of them appearing once. There are 15 residues in the CDR3. Germline V lookup: CDR1 LGHNA, CDR2 YNFKEQ. The V gene end was trimmed by 5 bases and the J gene end by 2 bases; junction bases not matched to a gene: 8. These data come from a study of blood T cell repertoires in COVID-19. For the study at large: Acute and convalescent COVID-19 specimens originated in the United States, Italy and Spain. The cDNA or gDNA used as material had been derived from T cells, B-cell-depleted T cells, or PBMCs.

Sequenced sample: PBMCs or T cells enriched from blood (not recorded which). V is TRBV4-2 and J is TRBJ2-7; the match to TRBD1 covers 8 bases. This TCR was recovered from a man aged 30-40 years who had recovered from COVID-19. This chain's CDR3 is CASSTPGGRTYEQYF. The DNA for the CDR3 is TGTGCCAGCAGCACCCCAGGGGGCCGTACCTACGAGCAGTACTTC.